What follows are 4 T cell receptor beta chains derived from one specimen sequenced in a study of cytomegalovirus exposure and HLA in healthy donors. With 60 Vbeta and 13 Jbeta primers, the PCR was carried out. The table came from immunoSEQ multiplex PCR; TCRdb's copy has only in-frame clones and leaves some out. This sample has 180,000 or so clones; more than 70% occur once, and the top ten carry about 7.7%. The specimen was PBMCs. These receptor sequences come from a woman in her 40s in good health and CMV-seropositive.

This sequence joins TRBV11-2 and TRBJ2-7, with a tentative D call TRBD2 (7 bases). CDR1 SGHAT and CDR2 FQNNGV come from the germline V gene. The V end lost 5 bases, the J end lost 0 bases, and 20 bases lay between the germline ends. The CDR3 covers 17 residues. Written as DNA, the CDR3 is TGTGCCAGCAGCACTAGAGGGGGGGCGGGCCTCTCCTACGAGCAGTACTTC. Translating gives CASSTRGGAGLSYEQYF.

The CDR3 sequence: CASSPGTGGKFGVNTEAFF. Written as DNA, the CDR3 is TGTGCCAGCAGCCCCGGGACAGGGGGCAAGTTTGGGGTGAACACTGAAGCTTTCTTT. The chain is built from TRBV7-9 and TRBJ1-1, with TRBD1 matching over 12 bases. V dropped 5 bases and J dropped 0; count of bases not matched to a gene: 13. CDR1 SEHNR and CDR2 FQNEAQ come from the germline V gene (reference sequence). CDR3 length: 19 amino acids.

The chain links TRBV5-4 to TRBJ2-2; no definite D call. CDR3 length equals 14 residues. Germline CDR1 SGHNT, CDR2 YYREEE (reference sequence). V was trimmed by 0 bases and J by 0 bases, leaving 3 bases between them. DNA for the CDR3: TGTGCCAGCAGCTTGGAGCCGAACACCGGGGAGCTGTTTTTT. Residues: CASSLEPNTGELFF.

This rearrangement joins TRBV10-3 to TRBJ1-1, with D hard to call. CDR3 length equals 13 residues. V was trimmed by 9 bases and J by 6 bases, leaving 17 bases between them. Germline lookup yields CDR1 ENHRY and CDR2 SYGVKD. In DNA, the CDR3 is TGTGCCATTGGTTCTGCGGGGAAGGCTGAAGCTTTCTTT. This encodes CAIGSAGKAEAFF.